This TCR beta chain was sequenced in a study of cytomegalovirus exposure and HLA in healthy donors. Notes on the study in general: Under in vitro conditions, three CMV-associated chains were confirmed as specific for CMV antigens. Most observed TCR sequences were rare, whereas some public TCRs were detected in many donors. Listed as cytomegalovirus-associated were over 150 TCR beta chains. The finding came from a later analysis; first-cohort TCR clusters tended to co-occur in the 110 or so validation repertoires.

This clone appeared a single time. Its antigen is undetermined. The CDR3 runs 14 residues. Germline V lookup: CDR1 LNHNV, CDR2 YYDKDF (reference sequence). V lost 2 bases to trimming and J lost 1 base, with 8 bases between them. Using immunoSEQ multiplex PCR, the repertoire was profiled, and TCRdb retains in-frame clones only, with some absent. The profile covers approximately 150,000 clones, with roughly nine tenths appearing a single time and 3% to 3.5% taken by the ten largest. Sequenced: PBMCs. The genes are TRBV15 and TRBJ1-1; tentatively, D is TRBD1 (5 bases). The TCR was taken from a woman between 18 and 29 years old in good health and CMV-seropositive. In DNA, the CDR3 is TGTGCCACCAGCAGATTAGGGGAGAACACTGAAGCTTTCTTT. It translates to CATSRLGENTEAFF.